This T cell receptor (beta chain) was recovered during a study of PD-L1 blockade in urothelial cancer. Study at large: Enrolled patients had been treated previously with 0 to 3 chemotherapy regimens.

CDR3 size: 16 residues. CDR1 and CDR2 from the germline V gene are SEHNR and FQNEAQ (reference sequence). V dropped 2 bases and J dropped 4 bases, with 15 bases sitting between them. In this sample, this clone turned up a few times. TCRdb's table, derived via immunoSEQ multiplex PCR, lists solely in-frame clones and lacks some. The sample has 50,000 or so clones; 60% to 80% are singletons. This sequence was found in a man between 65 and 85 years old with urothelial cancer. The material sequenced was PBMCs, taken around atezolizumab (anti-PD-L1) treatment. V is TRBV7-9 and J is TRBJ1-3; tentative D call: TRBD1 (5 bases). The CDR3: CASSLPQGSFGNTIYF. The CDR3 DNA sequence: TGTGCCAGCAGCTTACCCCAGGGATCTTTCGGAAACACCATATATTTT.